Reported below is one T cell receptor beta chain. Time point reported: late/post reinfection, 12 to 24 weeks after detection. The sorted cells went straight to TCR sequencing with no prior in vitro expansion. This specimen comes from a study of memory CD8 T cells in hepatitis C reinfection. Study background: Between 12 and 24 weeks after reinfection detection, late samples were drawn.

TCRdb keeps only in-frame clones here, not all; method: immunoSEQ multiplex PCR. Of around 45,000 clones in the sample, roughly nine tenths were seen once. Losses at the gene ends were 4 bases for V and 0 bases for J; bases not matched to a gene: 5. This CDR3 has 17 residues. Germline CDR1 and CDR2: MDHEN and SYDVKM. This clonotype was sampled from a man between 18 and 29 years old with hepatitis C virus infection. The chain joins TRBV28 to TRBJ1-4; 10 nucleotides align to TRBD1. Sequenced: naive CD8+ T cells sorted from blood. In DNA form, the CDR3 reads TGTGCCAGCAGTTCCCCGGACAGGGGGACAACTAATGAAAAACTGTTTTTT. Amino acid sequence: CASSSPDRGTTNEKLFF.